Each of the 17 T cell receptor beta chains below was sequenced from the same sample in a study of blood T cell repertoires in COVID-19 (dated by TCRdb to 2018 to 2021). Library preparation was by the immunoSEQ multiplex PCR assay. This is the immuneACCESS table as TCRdb keeps it, with only in-frame sequences that have V and J called. A part of the clones is gone; compared with another copy, unresolved V genes explain less than half, and the rest is unexplained. This sample comprises about 360,000 clones, 86% of them detected only once. Just over 7% of the sample is held by the ten biggest clonotypes. Input material: peripheral blood. The receptors derive from a woman in her sixties or seventies with COVID-19, enrolled during active disease.

The chain combines TRBV7-2 with TRBJ2-7; D is unclear. V was shortened by 1 base and J by 5 bases, with 15 bases between the two germline ends. CDR1 is SGHTA and CDR2 is FQGNSA in the germline V gene. The CDR3 is 15 amino acids. The CDR3 DNA sequence: TGTGCCAGCAGCTTAGGGATGGGTATCGCGGACGAGCAGTACTTC. It codes for CASSLGMGIADEQYF.

The chain is built from TRBV10-3 and TRBJ1-2; tentative D call: TRBD1 (5 bases). Germline lookup yields CDR1 ENHRY and CDR2 SYGVKD. V lost 3 bases and J lost 2, with 10 bases in between. The CDR3 is 14 residues long. Here the CDR3 DNA reads TGTGCCATCAGTGACGCAGGGCAAAACTATGGCTACACCTTC. Protein sequence: CAISDAGQNYGYTF.

The chain joins TRBV5-4 to TRBJ1-2; 7 bases map to TRBD1. Trimming at V came to 4 bases and at J to 7 bases, leaving 16 bases not matched to a gene. This CDR3 is 16 amino acids long. Germline V gives CDR1 SGHNT, CDR2 YYREEE (reference sequence). DNA of the CDR3: TGTGCCAGCAGCCCGGACCCCAGGGGGGATCCGCGTGGCTACACCTTC. Protein: CASSPDPRGDPRGYTF.

The V and J genes are TRBV6-5 and TRBJ1-1, with 7 bases matching TRBD1. Germline trimming cut 5 bases from V and 2 bases from J; bases unmatched to any gene: 5. The CDR3 is 14 amino acids. CDR1 MNHEY and CDR2 SVGAGI come from the germline V gene. The CDR3 nucleotides are TGTGCCAGCAGTCGGACAGGCCGTAACACTGAAGCTTTCTTT. It translates to CASSRTGRNTEAFF.

V is TRBV2 and J is TRBJ2-1; 7 bases map to TRBD2. The CDR3 has 14 amino acids. The trim removed 6 bases at V and 8 bases at J, leaving 10 bases unmatched. CDR1 is SNHLY, CDR2 FYNNEI, per germline. The chain's CDR3 is CASSRGDPPHEQFF. The CDR3 nucleotides read TGTGCCAGCAGCCGGGGGGACCCGCCCCATGAGCAGTTCTTC.

The chain carries TRBV30 and TRBJ2-1, with 10 bases that match TRBD1. V dropped 2 bases and J dropped 7; count of bases not matched to a gene: 8. CDR1 GTSNPN and CDR2 SVGIG come from the germline V gene (reference sequence). This CDR3 contains 15 residues. The chain's CDR3 is CAWSTKGQGKNEQFF. The CDR3 DNA sequence: TGTGCCTGGAGTACCAAGGGACAGGGGAAAAATGAGCAGTTCTTC.

The genes are TRBV7-3 and TRBJ1-1; the D is unclear. The V and J ends lost 8 bases and 5 bases respectively, with 12 bases between them. The CDR3 sequence is 12 residues long. Germline V gene sequence: CDR1 SGHTA, CDR2 FQGTGA. The CDR3 nucleotides are TGTGCCAGCGACGGAGTGGTAACTGAAGCTTTCTTT. Encoded protein: CASDGVVTEAFF. Looking up the rest from reference TRBV7-3 and TRBJ1-1 gives the full variable domain: GAGVSQTPSNKVTEKGKYVELRCDPISGHTALYWYRQSLGQGPEFLIYFQGTGAADDSGLPNDRFFAVRPEGSVSTLKIQRTERGDSAVYLCASDGVVTEAFFGQGTRLTVV.

This clone is a singleton in its sample. V and J are TRBV9 and TRBJ2-3; 10 bases match TRBD2. The CDR3 length is 17 residues. Germline CDR1 reads SGDLS; CDR2 reads YYNGEE. V dropped 4 bases and J dropped 4; count of bases not matched to a gene: 12. In nucleotides, the CDR3 is TGTGCCAGCAGCCCCCGATTAGCGGGGGGTTCCGCAGATACGCAGTATTTT. It yields the protein CASSPRLAGGSADTQYF.

The chain recombines TRBV6-1 with TRBJ1-3; weak D call: TRBD1 (5 bases). Trimming left V 3 bases short and J 4 bases short, with 13 bases between. CDR3 length: 15 residues. Germline CDR1 reads MNHNS; CDR2 reads SASEGT. This chain's CDR3 is CASSENDRTGNTIYF. The CDR3 DNA reads TGTGCCAGCAGTGAGAATGACAGAACCGGAAACACCATATATTTT.

This chain uses TRBV7-3 with TRBJ1-2, with D possibly TRBD1 on 5 matching bases. Germline CDR1 reads SGHTA; CDR2 reads FQGTGA. The CDR3 covers 14 residues. V was shortened by 3 bases and J by 7 bases, with 15 bases between the two germline ends. The DNA of the CDR3 is TGTGCCAGCAGCTTCTCCGGGACTGTAGGTGGCTACACCTTC. Translating it yields CASSFSGTVGGYTF.

This clone appeared a single time. The chain joins TRBV5-1 to TRBJ1-1; D unresolved. Trimming removed 5 bases from V and 0 bases from J, with 11 bases in between. CDR3 length: 14 amino acids. CDR1 is SGHRS, CDR2 YFSETQ, per germline. In DNA, the CDR3 is TGCGCCAGCAGACGCCAGTTCATGAACACTGAAGCTTTCTTT. Translating it yields CASRRQFMNTEAFF.

V usage is TRBV3-1 (or the pseudogene TRBV3-2) and J usage is TRBJ1-2; 9 bases align to TRBD1. V was clipped by 6 bases and J by 4 bases; unmatched bases: 6. The CDR3 consists of 14 residues. Germline CDR1 and CDR2: LGHDT and YNNKEL (reference sequence). CDR3 sequence (DNA): TGTGCCAGCAGTCCATCGACAGGGGGCTATGGCTACACCTTC. Protein sequence: CASSPSTGGYGYTF.

This clone occurred once. J is TRBJ2-1 and V is TRBV5-5; 8 bases align to TRBD2. Trimming at V came to 3 bases and at J to 7 bases, leaving 15 bases not matched to a gene. Germline CDR1 reads SGHKS; CDR2 reads YYEKEE (reference sequence). The CDR3 sequence is 17 residues long. CDR3 residues: CASSSPQSAGVRNEQFF. The CDR3 DNA is TGTGCCAGCAGCTCCCCCCAGTCAGCGGGGGTACGTAATGAGCAGTTCTTC.

This clone was counted a single time. The chain combines TRBV4-2 with TRBJ2-3, with 9 positions matching TRBD2. Germline values: CDR1 LGHNA, CDR2 YNFKEQ. V trimming: 0 bases; J trimming: 5 bases; junction bases outside the gene matches: 9. This CDR3 region has 17 residues. The CDR3 DNA is TGTGCCAGCAGCCAAGATCGGGCGGGGGGGCCCGGAGATACGCAGTATTTT. Amino acid sequence: CASSQDRAGGPGDTQYF.

J is TRBJ2-7 and V is TRBV5-3; tentatively, D is TRBD1 (6 bases). TRBV5-3 is annotated as an ORF whose role is uncertain. V shed 4 bases and J shed 4 bases, with 12 bases lying between them. This CDR3 is built from 13 residues. Here the CDR3 reads CARSRIGQYEQYF. The CDR3 coding sequence is TGTGCCAGAAGCCGGATCGGACAGTACGAGCAGTACTTC.

The chain carries TRBV20-1 and TRBJ1-6, with 7 positions matching TRBD1. Germline CDR1 reads DFQATT; CDR2 reads SNEGSKA (reference sequence). The ends lost 3 bases at V and 8 bases at J; junction bases unmatched: 4. This CDR3 has 13 amino acids. For the CDR3, the DNA is TGCAGTGCTAGTAGCAGGGGGGATTCACCCCTCCACTTT. It codes for CSASSRGDSPLHF.

The chain is built from TRBV6-4 and TRBJ1-2, with D perhaps TRBD1 (5 bases). This CDR3 comprises 14 residues. Trimming took off 5 bases at V and 4 bases at J, with 14 bases between the two ends. Germline-derived CDR1 and CDR2 are MRHNA and SNTAGT. CDR3 loop: CASSPDRQTYGYTF. CDR3 bases: TGTGCCAGCAGTCCCGACAGACAGACCTATGGCTACACCTTC.